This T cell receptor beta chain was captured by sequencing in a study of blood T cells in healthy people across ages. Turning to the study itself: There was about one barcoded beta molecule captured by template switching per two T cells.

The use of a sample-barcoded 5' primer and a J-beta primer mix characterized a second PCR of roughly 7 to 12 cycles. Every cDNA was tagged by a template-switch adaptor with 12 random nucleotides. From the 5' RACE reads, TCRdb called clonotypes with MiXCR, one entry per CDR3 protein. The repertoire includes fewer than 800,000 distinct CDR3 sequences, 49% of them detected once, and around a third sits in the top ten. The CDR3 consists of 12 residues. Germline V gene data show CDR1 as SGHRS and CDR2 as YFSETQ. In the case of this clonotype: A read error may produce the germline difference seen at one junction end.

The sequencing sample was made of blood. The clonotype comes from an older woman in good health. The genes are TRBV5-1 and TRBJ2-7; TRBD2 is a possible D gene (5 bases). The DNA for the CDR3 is TGCACCAGCAGCTTGGACTTCTACGAGCAGTACTTC. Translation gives CTSSLDFYEQYF.